This T cell receptor beta chain appears in the sequencing data of a study of T cell repertoires in cytomegalovirus infection. Study-level information: Use of recently identified HLA-C-restricted and well-studied HLA-B-restricted CMV epitopes was part of the study. Indicated by public TCR beta signatures were CMV infection and matching HLA type. General observations from the study: Clonotype analysis showed dominance of the ex vivo response by HLA-C-restricted CMV-specific TCR beta clonotypes. Identification of carriers of CMV plus the relevant HLA was achieved through cumulative public TCR beta family frequency.

V shed 5 bases and J shed 0 bases, with 10 bases lying between them. CDR3 size: 15 residues. TCRdb reanalysed the reads using MiXCR and keeps one entry per CDR3 protein. The profile covers roughly 170,000 distinct CDR3 sequences, with roughly 20% appearing a single time and 20% to 30% taken by the ten largest. This clonotype was detected only a few times. As yet, its antigen is unknown. The origin of this receptor is a human donor in good health (CMV status not recorded). Some clones in this sample may be carry-over from other donors' samples. The chain joins TRBV12-3 or TRBV12-4 to TRBJ2-2, with D maybe TRBD2 (6 bases). Sequencing was performed on CD8+ T cells from cultured PBMCs, taken from culture after CMV antigen stimulation. DNA of the CDR3: TGTGCCAGCAGTATCGGGACTCCGAACACCGGGGAGCTGTTTTTT. The encoded protein is CASSIGTPNTGELFF.